These 9 T cell receptor beta chains share one sample of origin, sequenced in a study of human thymus T cells. Measured with immunoSEQ multiplex PCR; TCRdb has only the in-frame clones, and not every one. The data show tens of thousands of clones, 94% seen once. Sequenced material: blood. Receptor source: a boy in the first two years of life with a congenital heart defect but otherwise immunologically healthy.

The rearrangement joins TRBV29-1 to TRBJ1-2; maybe TRBD1 (5 bases). The germline V gene has CDR1 SQVTM and CDR2 ANQGSEA. The V and J ends lost 3 bases and 12 bases respectively, with 14 bases between them. The CDR3 is made up of 11 amino acids. In DNA form, the CDR3 reads TGCAGCGTTGAGGGCAGGGAGTGGGACACCTTC. This translates into CSVEGREWDTF.

V is TRBV3-2 and J is TRBJ2-7. TRBV3-2 is marked as a pseudogene. The CDR3 is 9 residues long. This chain's CDR3 is CASSPPWVF. DNA of the CDR3: TGTGCCAGCAGCCCCCCTTGGGTGTTC.

CDR3 loop: CASSPIGGRYTDTQYF. CDR3 in DNA: TGCGCCAGCAGCCCCATAGGCGGGAGATACACAGATACGCAGTATTTT. The chain has TRBV5-1 and TRBJ2-3; 7 bases are shared with TRBD2. Germline trimming cut 4 bases from V and 2 bases from J; bases unmatched to any gene: 10. Germline V gives CDR1 SGHRS, CDR2 YFSETQ. There are 16 residues in the CDR3. The full variable domain, with the rest looked up from reference TRBV5-1 and TRBJ2-3, is KAGVTQTPRYLIKTRGQQVTLSCSPISGHRSVSWYQQTPGQGLQFLFEYFSETQRNKGNFPGRFSGRQFSNSRSEMNVSTLELGDSALYLCASSPIGGRYTDTQYFGPGTRLTVL.

The chain links TRBV6-5 to TRBJ1-1, with D uncertain. The CDR3 is 13 residues long. The germline gives CDR1 MNHEY, CDR2 SVGAGI. The V gene lost 6 bases and the J gene lost 6 bases, with 14 bases spanning the gap. The CDR3 region is CASRRDIISEAFF. The CDR3 DNA reads TGTGCCAGCAGGCGCGACATTATCTCTGAAGCTTTCTTT.

A single count supports this clone. The chain employs TRBV5-1 and TRBJ2-2; D unclear. Per germline, CDR1 SGHRS and CDR2 YFSETQ. Trimming removed 2 bases at V and 5 bases at J, with 7 bases between. The CDR3 totals 13 residues. The CDR3 DNA reads TGCGCCAGCAGCTTAGGGCGAACCGGGGAGCTGTTTTTT. Translated: CASSLGRTGELFF.

This chain links TRBV9 with TRBJ2-3; maybe TRBD1 (6 bases). CDR3 size: 15 residues. Germline V CDR1 and CDR2: SGDLS, YYNGEE. V was shortened by 2 bases and J by 2 bases, with 12 bases between the two germline ends. The CDR3 DNA is TGTGCCAGCAGCGTCGAGGGGGTCAACACAGATACGCAGTATTTT. Translated: CASSVEGVNTDTQYF.

The chain couples TRBV30 to TRBJ2-5; 12 bases are shared with TRBD2. Germline loops: CDR1 GTSNPN, CDR2 SVGIG (reference sequence). Trimming at V came to 3 bases and at J to 4 bases, leaving 6 bases not matched to a gene. The CDR3 covers 15 residues. This CDR3 reads CAWRTSGGLGETQYF. The CDR3 DNA is TGTGCCTGGAGGACTAGCGGGGGATTGGGAGAGACCCAGTACTTC.

The J gene is TRBJ2-7, the V gene TRBV27, with 8 bases matching TRBD2. V lost 6 bases and J lost 1; bases outside the gene matches: 8. CDR1 and CDR2 (germline): MNHEY, SMNVEV (reference sequence). CDR3 length: 15 residues. The DNA of the CDR3 is TGTGCCAGCAGCCTCAGCGGGGGTAGGTCCTACGAGCAGTACTTC. Its translation: CASSLSGGRSYEQYF.

The V gene is TRBV6-6, the J gene TRBJ2-7, with 9 positions matching TRBD1. V trimming: 2 bases; J trimming: 0 bases; junction bases outside the gene matches: 5. This CDR3 contains 16 residues. From germline, CDR1 is MNHNY and CDR2 SVGAGI (reference sequence). The CDR3 nucleotides read TGTGCCAGCAGTTACCGAACAGGGGGCGGCTCCTACGAGCAGTACTTC. Residues: CASSYRTGGGSYEQYF.